Each of the 6 T cell receptor beta chains below was sequenced from the same sample in a study of blood T cell repertoires in COVID-19. Method: immunoSEQ multiplex PCR; TCRdb's copy keeps in-frame clones and lacks some. The top ten clones hold around 1.5% of a sample with some 150,000 clones, roughly four fifths of them seen once. Sequenced sample: peripheral blood. Receptors were obtained from a human donor in a cohort sampled during active COVID-19.

The rearrangement links TRBV3-1 (or the pseudogene TRBV3-2) to TRBJ2-5; TRBD2 matches at 7 bases. CDR1 and CDR2 (germline): LGHDT, YNNKEL (reference sequence). The CDR3 consists of 15 residues. V was pared by 8 bases and J by 5 bases, with 14 bases of the junction left unmatched. This CDR3 is CASGTELATGETQYF. Here the CDR3 DNA reads TGTGCCAGCGGAACCGAACTAGCGACTGGGGAGACCCAGTACTTC.

This clone has just one count. CDR3 nucleotide sequence: TGTGCCAGTAGTATAGATAGCCCGGTCGGGGAGCTGTTTTTT. Residues: CASSIDSPVGELFF. The rearrangement joins TRBV19 to TRBJ2-2, with D hard to call. CDR3 length equals 14 residues. Deletions cut 0 bases from V and 7 bases from J, with 9 bases between. Germline CDR1 and CDR2: LNHDA and SQIVND (reference sequence).

The CDR3 reads CASRQGVGSPLHF. The CDR3 nucleotides are TGTGCCAGTAGACAGGGGGTTGGATCACCCCTCCACTTT. J is TRBJ1-6 and V is TRBV19, with 8 bases that match TRBD1. V dropped 6 bases and J dropped 10; count of bases not matched to a gene: 5. Germline CDR1 and CDR2: LNHDA and SQIVND (reference sequence). This CDR3 spans 13 amino acids.

This sequence joins TRBV11-2 and TRBJ1-1; 11 nucleotides line up with TRBD1. The trim removed 4 bases at V and 3 bases at J, leaving 7 bases unmatched. Germline lookup yields CDR1 SGHAT and CDR2 FQNNGV. This CDR3 has 16 amino acids. CDR3 loop: CASSSGQGALDTEAFF. Written as DNA, the CDR3 is TGTGCCAGCAGCTCCGGACAGGGGGCTTTGGACACTGAAGCTTTCTTT. Combining the CDR3 with reference TRBV11-2 and TRBJ1-1 gives the whole variable domain EAGVAQSPRYKIIEKRQSVAFWCNPISGHATLYWYQQILGQGPKLLIQFQNNGVVDDSQLPKDRFSAERLKGVDSTLKIQPAKLEDSAVYLCASSSGQGALDTEAFFGQGTRLTVV.

The chain links TRBV19 to TRBJ2-5; 7 nucleotides line up with TRBD2. This CDR3 has 14 amino acids. Germline V gene data show CDR1 as LNHDA and CDR2 as SQIVND (reference sequence). Trimming cost V 5 bases and J 1 base; bases outside gene matches: 4. CDR3 bases: TGTGCCAGTAGTCGTCCTAGCGGCCAAGAGACCCAGTACTTC. Protein: CASSRPSGQETQYF.

As DNA, the CDR3 is TGTGCCAGCAGCCGGACTCAGTTGAACACTGAAGCTTTCTTT. Amino acid sequence: CASSRTQLNTEAFF. The chain carries TRBV3-1 (or the pseudogene TRBV3-2) and TRBJ1-1, with D unresolved. There are 14 residues in the CDR3. V was cut by 4 bases and J by 0 bases, with 9 bases left in between. Germline V lookup: CDR1 LGHDT, CDR2 YNNKEL (reference sequence).